Listed below are T cell receptor beta chains from one sample, sequenced in a study of control samples from healthy donors and cancer patients. The assay was immunoSEQ multiplex PCR, and TCRdb's table has in-frame clones only and misses some. This sample has 45,000 to 60,000 clones; about four fifths occur once, and the top ten carry 10%. Input material: blood. The receptors here all came from a man in his sixties or seventies in good health. CDR3s include the opening cysteine and the closing phenylalanine or tryptophan. D genes are given only for firm matches. Rows may omit the clone size; those that give it use once, few, many or a size class.

abundance,v_gene,d_gene,j_gene,CDR3aa,CDR3nt
NA,TRBV3-1/TRBV3-2,TRBD2,TRBJ2-7,CASSLGLAGALSYEQYF,TGTGCCAGCAGCCTAGGACTAGCGGGGGCTCTCTCCTACGAGCAGTACTTC
NA,TRBV5-1,NA,TRBJ2-1,CASSFIENNNEQFF,TGCGCCAGCAGCTTCATAGAAAATAACAATGAGCAGTTCTTC
NA,TRBV19,NA,TRBJ2-2,CASSPGTGELFF,TGTGCCAGTAGCCCGGGGACCGGGGAGCTGTTTTTT
NA,TRBV6-6,TRBD1,TRBJ1-5,CASSDRDLSPQHF,TGTGCCAGCAGCGACAGGGACCTTTCGCCCCAGCATTTT
NA,TRBV11-3,NA,TRBJ2-5,CASSPQGETQYF,TGTGCCAGCAGCCCCCAAGGAGAGACCCAGTACTTC
NA,TRBV12-3/TRBV12-4,NA,TRBJ1-1,CASSLRRPEAFF,TGTGCCAGCTCACTGCGTCGCCCTGAAGCTTTCTTT
few,TRBV6-2/TRBV6-3,TRBD2,TRBJ2-7,CASSKRAGRYSYEQYF,TGTGCCAGCAGCAAGAGAGCGGGACGGTACTCCTACGAGCAGTACTTC
NA,TRBV19,TRBD1,TRBJ2-6,CASSIGTGGTNVLTF,TGTGCCAGTAGTATAGGGACAGGGGGGACCAACGTCCTGACTTTC
NA,TRBV5-1,NA,TRBJ2-1,CASSLRDLTLNEQFF,TGCGCCAGCAGCTTGAGGGACCTCACCCTCAATGAGCAGTTCTTC
NA,TRBV18,NA,TRBJ1-1,CASCLLGNTEAFF,TGTGCCAGCTGCCTCTTGGGGAACACTGAAGCTTTCTTT
NA,TRBV7-9,NA,TRBJ1-5,CASSLDPNQPQHF,TGTGCCAGCAGCTTAGACCCGAATCAGCCCCAGCATTTT
NA,TRBV15,NA,TRBJ1-5,CATSRDGRGEQPQHF,TGTGCCACCAGCAGAGATGGGAGAGGGGAACAGCCCCAGCATTTT
NA,TRBV19,NA,TRBJ2-7,CASSLVATSYEQYF,TGTGCCAGTAGTTTGGTAGCTACTTCCTACGAGCAGTACTTC
NA,TRBV4-2,NA,TRBJ1-2,CASSHDGAYGYTF,TGTGCCAGCAGCCATGACGGGGCCTATGGCTACACCTTC
NA,TRBV3-1/TRBV3-2,TRBD1,TRBJ1-2,CASSRGTGSNYGYTF,TGTGCCAGCAGCCGCGGGACAGGGAGTAACTATGGCTACACCTTC
NA,TRBV2,NA,TRBJ2-7,CASSEDSAYEQYF,TGTGCCAGCAGTGAGGACAGCGCCTACGAGCAGTACTTC
few,TRBV12-3/TRBV12-4,NA,TRBJ2-5,CASSLAGRETQYF,TGTGCCAGCAGTTTAGCGGGGCGGGAGACCCAGTACTTC
NA,TRBV4-1,NA,TRBJ2-5,CASSQTGIQETQYF,TGCGCCAGCAGCCAGACAGGCATTCAAGAGACCCAGTACTTC
NA,TRBV4-1,TRBD1,TRBJ1-6,CASSRAGQGEIGSYNSPLHF,TGCGCCAGCAGCCGAGCGGGACAGGGTGAAATCGGGTCCTATAATTCACCCCTCCACTTT
few,TRBV28,TRBD1,TRBJ1-6,CASGRQGSPLHF,TGTGCGAGCGGTAGACAGGGGTCACCCCTCCACTTT
few,TRBV5-8,NA,TRBJ2-5,CASTLWDAGPRETQYF,TGTGCCAGCACCCTTTGGGACGCCGGTCCCCGAGAGACCCAGTACTTC
NA,TRBV5-6,NA,TRBJ2-1,CASSLFGLSSYNEQFF,TGTGCCAGCAGCTTATTCGGCTTGAGCTCCTACAATGAGCAGTTCTTC
NA,TRBV11-3,NA,TRBJ2-1,CASSLDNAGEQFF,TGTGCCAGCAGCTTAGATAACGCAGGGGAGCAGTTCTTC
NA,TRBV3-1/TRBV3-2,NA,TRBJ2-2,CASSQAAGKAGELFF,TGTGCCAGCAGCCAAGCGGCAGGTAAAGCCGGGGAGCTGTTTTTT
NA,TRBV14,NA,TRBJ1-1,CASSQYGGRSSIEAFF,TGTGCCAGCAGCCAATATGGGGGGCGATCGTCTATTGAAGCTTTCTTT
NA,TRBV30,TRBD1,TRBJ1-4,CAWSRTGTGNEKLFF,TGTGCCTGGAGCCGGACCGGGACAGGGAATGAAAAATTGTTTTTT
few,TRBV9,NA,TRBJ1-1,CASSVTSMNTEAFF,TGTGCCAGCAGCGTAACCTCCATGAACACTGAAGCTTTCTTT
NA,TRBV4-1,TRBD2,TRBJ2-4,CASSQEPSGINIQYF,TGCGCCAGCAGCCAAGAACCCAGCGGGATTAACATTCAGTACTTC
few,TRBV5-1,NA,TRBJ2-3,CASSLLNPTDTQYF,TGCGCCAGCAGCTTACTAAACCCCACAGATACGCAGTATTTT
NA,TRBV21-1,NA,TRBJ1-5,CASSKVGGPNKGPQHF,TGTGCCAGCAGCAAAGTAGGGGGACCTAATAAAGGGCCCCAGCATTTT
NA,TRBV9,NA,TRBJ1-2,CASSVDQGSYGYTF,TGTGCCAGCAGCGTAGACCAGGGGAGCTATGGCTACACCTTC
NA,TRBV20-1,NA,TRBJ1-4,CSAYSYEKLFF,TGCAGTGCTTACAGCTACGAAAAACTGTTTTTT
NA,TRBV18,NA,TRBJ2-2,CASSIYQGAGELFF,TGTGCCAGCTCCATCTACCAGGGTGCCGGGGAGCTGTTTTTT
NA,TRBV5-1,NA,TRBJ2-3,CASSLYSLSTDTQYF,TGCGCCAGCAGCTTGTACAGCCTAAGCACAGATACGCAGTATTTT
NA,TRBV11-1,TRBD2,TRBJ2-1,CASSLALAGPYNEQFF,TGTGCCAGCAGCTTGGCGCTAGCGGGCCCCTACAATGAGCAGTTCTTC
NA,TRBV2,TRBD2,TRBJ2-3,CASERGGGDTQYF,TGTGCCAGCGAGCGGGGGGGCGGAGATACGCAGTATTTT
NA,TRBV6-6,TRBD2,TRBJ2-5,CASSHGTSGRRETQYF,TGTGCCAGCAGCCACGGGACTAGCGGGAGGAGGGAGACCCAGTACTTC
NA,TRBV25-1,TRBD1,TRBJ2-7,CASSGDRGTYEQYF,TGTGCCAGCAGTGGGGACAGGGGCACCTACGAGCAGTACTTC
NA,TRBV28,NA,TRBJ2-3,CASSLRDTQYF,TGTGCCAGCAGTTTGAGAGATACGCAGTATTTT
NA,TRBV24-1,TRBD1,TRBJ2-2,CATSDWDRGTGELFF,TGTGCCACCAGTGATTGGGACAGGGGCACCGGGGAGCTGTTTTTT
NA,TRBV18,TRBD2,TRBJ2-7,CASSQPGLAGSYEQYF,TGTGCCAGCTCACAACCCGGACTAGCGGGATCCTACGAGCAGTACTTC
NA,TRBV3-1/TRBV3-2,NA,TRBJ2-5,CASSQDLWGEYPETQYF,TGTGCCAGCAGCCAAGATCTGTGGGGCGAATACCCGGAGACCCAGTACTTC
NA,TRBV13,NA,TRBJ1-3,CASSRYSGNTIYF,TGTGCCAGCAGCCGATACTCTGGAAACACCATATATTTT
NA,TRBV5-1,TRBD2,TRBJ2-1,CASSLLAGGNNEQFF,TGCGCCAGCAGCTTATTAGCGGGGGGGAACAATGAGCAGTTCTTC
NA,TRBV30,TRBD1,TRBJ1-2,CAWTQFGQGSGYTF,TGTGCCTGGACCCAATTCGGACAGGGGAGTGGCTACACCTTC
NA,TRBV10-3,NA,TRBJ2-1,CAISGGYMSYNEQFF,TGTGCCATCAGTGGCGGGTACATGTCCTACAATGAGCAGTTCTTC
NA,TRBV2,NA,TRBJ1-5,CASQGNSNQPQHF,TGTGCCAGTCAAGGGAATAGCAATCAGCCCCAGCATTTT
NA,TRBV6-1,NA,TRBJ1-6,CASSARYRDSGSPLHF,TGTGCCAGCAGTGCTAGATACCGGGACTCTGGATCACCCCTCCACTTT
NA,TRBV2,NA,TRBJ2-5,CASTRQPQETQYF,TGTGCCAGCACTCGACAACCCCAAGAGACCCAGTACTTC
NA,TRBV6-5,NA,TRBJ2-5,CASTPGNLEHGTQYF,TGTGCCAGCACCCCGGGAAATCTTGAACACGGGACCCAGTACTTC